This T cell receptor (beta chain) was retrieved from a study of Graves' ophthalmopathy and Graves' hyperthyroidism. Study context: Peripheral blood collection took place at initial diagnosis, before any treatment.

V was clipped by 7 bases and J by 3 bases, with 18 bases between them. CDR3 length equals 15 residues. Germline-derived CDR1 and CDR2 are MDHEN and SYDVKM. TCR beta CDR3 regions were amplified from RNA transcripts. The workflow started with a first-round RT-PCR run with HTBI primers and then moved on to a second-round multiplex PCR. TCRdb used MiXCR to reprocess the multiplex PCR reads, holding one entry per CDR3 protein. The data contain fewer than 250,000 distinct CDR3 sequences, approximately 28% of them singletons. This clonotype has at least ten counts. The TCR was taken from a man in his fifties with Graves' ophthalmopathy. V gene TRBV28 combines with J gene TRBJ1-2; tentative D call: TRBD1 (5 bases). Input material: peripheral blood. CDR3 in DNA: TGTGCCAGCACCATGGGAGGGGAAAATTACTATGGCTACACCTTC. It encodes CASTMGGENYYGYTF.